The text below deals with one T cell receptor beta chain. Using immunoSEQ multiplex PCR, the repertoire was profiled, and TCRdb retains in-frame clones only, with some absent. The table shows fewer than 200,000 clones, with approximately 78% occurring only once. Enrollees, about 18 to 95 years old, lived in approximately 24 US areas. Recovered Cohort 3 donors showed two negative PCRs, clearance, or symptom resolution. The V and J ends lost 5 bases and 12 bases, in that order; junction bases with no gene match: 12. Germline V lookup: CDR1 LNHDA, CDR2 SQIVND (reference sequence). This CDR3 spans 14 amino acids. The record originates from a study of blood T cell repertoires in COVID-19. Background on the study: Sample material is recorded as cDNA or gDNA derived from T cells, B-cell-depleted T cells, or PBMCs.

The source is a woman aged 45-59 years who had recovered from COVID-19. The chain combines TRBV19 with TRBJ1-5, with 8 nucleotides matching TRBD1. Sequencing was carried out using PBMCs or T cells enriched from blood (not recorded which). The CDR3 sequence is CASSPGQGRRRQHF. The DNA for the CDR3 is TGTGCCAGTAGTCCCGGACAGGGACGTCGGCGCCAGCATTTT. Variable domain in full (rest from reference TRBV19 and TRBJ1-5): DGGITQSPKYLFRKEGQNVTLSCEQNLNHDAMYWYRQDPGQGLRLIYYSQIVNDFQKGDIAEGYSVSREKKESFPLTVTSAQKNPTAFYLCASSPGQGRRRQHFGDGTRLSIL.